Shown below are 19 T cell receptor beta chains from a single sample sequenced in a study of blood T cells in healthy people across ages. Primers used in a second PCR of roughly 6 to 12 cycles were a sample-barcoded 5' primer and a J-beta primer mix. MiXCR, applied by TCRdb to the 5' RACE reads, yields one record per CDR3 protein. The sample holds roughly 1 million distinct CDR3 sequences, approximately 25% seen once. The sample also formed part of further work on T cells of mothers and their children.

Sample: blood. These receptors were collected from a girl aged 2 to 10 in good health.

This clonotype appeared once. CDR3 nucleotides: TGCAGTGCTGGGGGACAGGGGGACGGAAACACCATATATTTT. This codes for CSAGGQGDGNTIYF. This chain links TRBV29-1 with TRBJ1-3; 11 bases are shared with TRBD1. The CDR3 contains 14 residues. Germline CDR1 SQVTM, CDR2 ANQGSEA.

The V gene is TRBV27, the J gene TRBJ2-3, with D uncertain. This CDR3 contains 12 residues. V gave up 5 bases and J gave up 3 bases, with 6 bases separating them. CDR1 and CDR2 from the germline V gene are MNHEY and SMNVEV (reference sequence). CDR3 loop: CASSAFTDTQYF. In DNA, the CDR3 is TGTGCCAGCAGTGCCTTTACAGATACGCAGTATTTT.

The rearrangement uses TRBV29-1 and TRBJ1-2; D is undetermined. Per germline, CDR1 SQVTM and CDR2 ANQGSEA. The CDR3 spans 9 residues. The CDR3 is CTSDYGYTF. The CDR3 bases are TGCACCAGTGACTATGGCTACACCTTC.

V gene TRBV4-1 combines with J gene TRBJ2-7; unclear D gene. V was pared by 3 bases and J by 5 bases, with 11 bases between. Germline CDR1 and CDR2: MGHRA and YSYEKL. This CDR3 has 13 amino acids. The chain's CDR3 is CASSHDLRDEQYF. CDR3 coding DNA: TGCGCCAGCAGCCACGACCTAAGGGACGAGCAGTACTTC.

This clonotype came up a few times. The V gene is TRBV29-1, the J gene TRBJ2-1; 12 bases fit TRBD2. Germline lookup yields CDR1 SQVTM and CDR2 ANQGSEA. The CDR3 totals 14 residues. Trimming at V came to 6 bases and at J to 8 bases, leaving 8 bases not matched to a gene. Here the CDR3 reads CSVLGLAGRYEQFF. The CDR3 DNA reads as TGCAGCGTCCTCGGACTAGCGGGAAGGTATGAGCAGTTCTTC.

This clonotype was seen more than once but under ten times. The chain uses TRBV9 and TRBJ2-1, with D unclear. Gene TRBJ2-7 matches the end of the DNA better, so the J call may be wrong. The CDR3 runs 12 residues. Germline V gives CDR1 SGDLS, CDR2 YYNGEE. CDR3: CASSVGSYEQYF. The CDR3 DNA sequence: TGTGCCAGCAGCGTTGGCAGCTACGAGCAGTACTTC.

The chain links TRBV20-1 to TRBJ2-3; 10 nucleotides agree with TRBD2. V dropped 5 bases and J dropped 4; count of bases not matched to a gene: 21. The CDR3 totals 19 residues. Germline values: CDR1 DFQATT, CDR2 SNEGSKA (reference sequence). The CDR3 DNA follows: TGCAGTGCTGCTGGGGAGGTAGCGGGGGGTTCCCGCAACTCAGATACGCAGTATTTT. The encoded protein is CSAAGEVAGGSRNSDTQYF.

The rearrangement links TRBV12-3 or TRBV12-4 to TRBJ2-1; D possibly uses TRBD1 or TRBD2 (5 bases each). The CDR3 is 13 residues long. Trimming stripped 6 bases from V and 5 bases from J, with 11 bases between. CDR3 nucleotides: TGTGCCAGCAGGAGGGGTCTAAACAATGAGCAGTTCTTC. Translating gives CASRRGLNNEQFF.

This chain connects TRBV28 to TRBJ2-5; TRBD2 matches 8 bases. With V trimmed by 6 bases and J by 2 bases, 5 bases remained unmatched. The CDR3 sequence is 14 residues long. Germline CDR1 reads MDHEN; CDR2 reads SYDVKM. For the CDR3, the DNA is TGTGCCAGCAGCCGTAGCGGGGATCAAGAGACCCAGTACTTC. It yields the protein CASSRSGDQETQYF.

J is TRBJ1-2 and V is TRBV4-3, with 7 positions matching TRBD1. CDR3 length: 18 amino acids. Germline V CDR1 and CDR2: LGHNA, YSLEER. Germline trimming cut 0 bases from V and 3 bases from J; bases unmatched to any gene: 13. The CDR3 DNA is TGCGCCAGCAGCCAAGAGTTACTATCAGGGGGTTGGGACTATGGCTACACCTTC. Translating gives CASSQELLSGGWDYGYTF.

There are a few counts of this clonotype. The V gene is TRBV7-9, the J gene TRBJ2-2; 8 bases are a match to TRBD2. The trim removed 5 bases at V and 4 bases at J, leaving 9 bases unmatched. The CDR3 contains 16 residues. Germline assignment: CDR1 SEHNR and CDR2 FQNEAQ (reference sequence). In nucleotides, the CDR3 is TGTGCCAGCAGCGCCGGGTATAGCGGGACCACCGGGGAGCTGTTTTTT. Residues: CASSAGYSGTTGELFF.

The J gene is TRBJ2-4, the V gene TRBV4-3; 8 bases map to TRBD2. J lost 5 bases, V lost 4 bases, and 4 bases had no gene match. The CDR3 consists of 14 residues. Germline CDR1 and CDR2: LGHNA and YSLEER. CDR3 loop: CASSPRGGENIQYF. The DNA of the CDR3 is TGCGCCAGCAGCCCCCGGGGGGGCGAAAACATTCAGTACTTC.

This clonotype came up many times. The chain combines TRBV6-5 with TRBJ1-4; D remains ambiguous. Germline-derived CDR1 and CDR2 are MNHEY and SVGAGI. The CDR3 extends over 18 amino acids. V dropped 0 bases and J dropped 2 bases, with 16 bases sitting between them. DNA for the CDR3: TGTGCCAGCAGTTACTCCCGCCAAAATGAGTATACTAATGAAAAACTGTTTTTT. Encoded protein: CASSYSRQNEYTNEKLFF.

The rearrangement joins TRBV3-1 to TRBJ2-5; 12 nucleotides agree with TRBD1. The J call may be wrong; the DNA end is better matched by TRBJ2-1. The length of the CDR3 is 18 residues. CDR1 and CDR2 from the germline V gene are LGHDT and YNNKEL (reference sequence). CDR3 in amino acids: CASSQGRDRGRGYNEQFF. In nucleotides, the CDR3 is TGTGCCAGCAGCCAAGGGAGGGACAGGGGGCGCGGGTACAATGAGCAGTTCTTC.

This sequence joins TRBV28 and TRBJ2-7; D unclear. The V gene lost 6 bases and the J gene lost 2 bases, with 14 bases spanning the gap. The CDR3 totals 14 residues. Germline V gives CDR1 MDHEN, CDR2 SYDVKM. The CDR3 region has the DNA TGTGCCAGCAGCCCCGGCGCCAGGACCTACGAGCAGTACTTC. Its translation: CASSPGARTYEQYF.

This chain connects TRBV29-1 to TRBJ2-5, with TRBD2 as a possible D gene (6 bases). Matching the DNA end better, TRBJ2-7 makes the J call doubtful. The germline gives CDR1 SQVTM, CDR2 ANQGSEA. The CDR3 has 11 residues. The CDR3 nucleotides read TGCAGCGTTGAAAACGGGGGCGAGCAGTACTTC. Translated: CSVENGGEQYF.

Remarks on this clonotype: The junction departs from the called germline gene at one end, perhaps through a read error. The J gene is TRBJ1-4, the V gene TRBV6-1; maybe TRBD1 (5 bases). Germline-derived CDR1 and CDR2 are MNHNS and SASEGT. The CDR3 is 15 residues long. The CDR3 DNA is TGTGCCGGCAGTGAACCCGGGGGAAATAATGAAAAACTGTTTTTT. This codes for CAGSEPGGNNEKLFF.

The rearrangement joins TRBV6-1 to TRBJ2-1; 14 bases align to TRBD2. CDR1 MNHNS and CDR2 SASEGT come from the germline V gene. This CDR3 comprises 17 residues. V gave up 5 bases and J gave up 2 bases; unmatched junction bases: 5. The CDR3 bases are TGTGCCAGCAGTCGGGAGGGACTAGCGGGAGCCTACAATGAGCAGTTCTTC. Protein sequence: CASSREGLAGAYNEQFF.

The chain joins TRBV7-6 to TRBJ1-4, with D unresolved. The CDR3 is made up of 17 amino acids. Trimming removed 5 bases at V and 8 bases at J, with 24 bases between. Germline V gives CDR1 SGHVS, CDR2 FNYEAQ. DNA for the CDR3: TGTGCCAGCAGCACCAGTCTCGTGGCGGACGGGCCCGAAAAACTGTTTTTT. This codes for CASSTSLVADGPEKLFF.